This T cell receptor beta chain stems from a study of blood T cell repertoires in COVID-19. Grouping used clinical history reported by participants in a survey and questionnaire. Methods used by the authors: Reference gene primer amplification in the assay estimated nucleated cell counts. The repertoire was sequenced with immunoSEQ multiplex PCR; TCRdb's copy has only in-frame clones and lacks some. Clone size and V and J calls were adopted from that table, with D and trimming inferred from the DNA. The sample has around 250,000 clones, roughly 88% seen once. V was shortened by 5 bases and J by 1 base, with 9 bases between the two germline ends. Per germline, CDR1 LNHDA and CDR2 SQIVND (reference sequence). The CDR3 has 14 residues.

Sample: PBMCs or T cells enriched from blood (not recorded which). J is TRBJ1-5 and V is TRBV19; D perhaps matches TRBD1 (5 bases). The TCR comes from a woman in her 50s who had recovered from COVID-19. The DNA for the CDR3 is TGTGCCAGTAGTCCCCGACAGAGCAATCAGCCCCAGCATTTT. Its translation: CASSPRQSNQPQHF.